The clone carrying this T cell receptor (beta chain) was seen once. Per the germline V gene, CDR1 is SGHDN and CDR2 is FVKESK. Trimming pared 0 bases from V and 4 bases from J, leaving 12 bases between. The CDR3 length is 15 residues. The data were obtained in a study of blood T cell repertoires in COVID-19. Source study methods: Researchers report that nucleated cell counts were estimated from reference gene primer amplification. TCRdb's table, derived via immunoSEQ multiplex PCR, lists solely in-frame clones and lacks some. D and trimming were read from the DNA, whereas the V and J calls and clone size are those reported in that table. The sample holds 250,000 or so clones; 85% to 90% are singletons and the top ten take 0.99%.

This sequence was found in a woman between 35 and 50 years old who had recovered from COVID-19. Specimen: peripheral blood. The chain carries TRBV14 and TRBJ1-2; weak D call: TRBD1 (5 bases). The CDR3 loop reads CASSQDRGNGYGYTF. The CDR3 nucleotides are TGTGCCAGCAGCCAAGATCGGGGGAACGGCTATGGCTACACCTTC.